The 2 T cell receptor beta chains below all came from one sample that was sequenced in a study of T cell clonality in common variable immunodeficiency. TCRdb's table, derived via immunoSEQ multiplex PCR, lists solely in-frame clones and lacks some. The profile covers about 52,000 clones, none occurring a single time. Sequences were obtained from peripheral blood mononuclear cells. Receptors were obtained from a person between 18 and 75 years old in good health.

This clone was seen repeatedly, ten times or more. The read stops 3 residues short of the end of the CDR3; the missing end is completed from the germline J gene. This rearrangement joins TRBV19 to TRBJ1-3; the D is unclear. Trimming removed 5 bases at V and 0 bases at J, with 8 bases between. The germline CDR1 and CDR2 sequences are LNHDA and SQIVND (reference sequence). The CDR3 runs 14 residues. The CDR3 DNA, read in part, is TGTGCCAGTAGTGCGCGCCTCTCTGGAAACACC. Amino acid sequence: CASSARLSGNT. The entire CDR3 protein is CASSARLSGNTIYF. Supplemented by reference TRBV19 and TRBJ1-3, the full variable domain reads DGGITQSPKYLFRKEGQNVTLSCEQNLNHDAMYWYRQDPGQGLRLIYYSQIVNDFQKGDIAEGYSVSREKKESFPLTVTSAQKNPTAFYLCASSARLSGNTIYFGEGSWLTVV.

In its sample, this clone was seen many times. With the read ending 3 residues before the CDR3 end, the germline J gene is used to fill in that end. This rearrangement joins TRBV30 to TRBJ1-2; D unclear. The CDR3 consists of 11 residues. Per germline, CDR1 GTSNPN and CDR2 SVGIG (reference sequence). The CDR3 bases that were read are TGTGCCTGGTCCAACGTGAGGGGC. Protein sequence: CAWSNVRG. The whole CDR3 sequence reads CAWSNVRGYTF. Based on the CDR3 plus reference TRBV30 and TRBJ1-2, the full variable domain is SQTIHQWPATLVQPVGSPLSLECTVEGTSNPNLYWYRQAAGRGLQLLFYSVGIGQISSEVPQNLSASRPQDRQFILSSKKLLLSDSGFYLCAWSNVRGYTFGSGTRLTVV.